The 14 T cell receptor beta chains listed next were all sequenced from one sample in a study of CD8+ T cells in alopecia areata. RNA extraction and reverse transcription yielded cDNA as sequencing template. Sequencing used immunoSEQ multiplex PCR; TCRdb keeps in-frame clones, though not all of them. The sample lists about 130,000 clones, about 50% occurring once. The material sequenced was CD8+ T cells sorted from blood, taken at week 0. These receptors all come from a human donor with alopecia areata.

V and J are TRBV4-1 and TRBJ2-3; 8 bases match TRBD1. This CDR3 spans 15 amino acids. Germline V gene lookup returns CDR1 MGHRA and CDR2 YSYEKL. Trimming at V came to 4 bases and at J to 0 bases, leaving 3 bases not matched to a gene. This CDR3 is CASSLRTGSTDTQYF. CDR3 nucleotides: TGCGCCAGCAGCCTTCGGACAGGGAGCACAGATACGCAGTATTTT.

The rearrangement joins TRBV4-3 to TRBJ1-2; unclear D gene. The CDR3 extends over 14 amino acids. V was pared by 0 bases and J by 2 bases, with 7 bases between. CDR1 is LGHNA and CDR2 is YSLEER in the germline V gene. The CDR3 DNA reads as TGCGCCAGCAGCCAAGAACGAGGGAACTATGGCTACACCTTC. Protein product: CASSQERGNYGYTF.

The J gene is TRBJ1-5, the V gene TRBV27; 10 nucleotides line up with TRBD1. This CDR3 comprises 14 residues. Germline V gives CDR1 MNHEY, CDR2 SMNVEV (reference sequence). J was trimmed by 8 bases and V by 5 bases; bases with no gene match: 6. DNA for the CDR3: TGTGCCAGCAGTGGGACAGGGGCCGTTGAGCCCCAGCATTTT. This translates into CASSGTGAVEPQHF.

The chain's CDR3 is CASSLWLAGFYEQYF. Here the CDR3 DNA reads TGTGCCAGCAGCTTGTGGCTAGCGGGGTTCTACGAGCAGTACTTC. The J gene is TRBJ2-7, the V gene TRBV5-6, with 9 bases lining up with TRBD2. CDR1 and CDR2 (germline): SGHDT, YYEEEE. With V trimmed by 1 base and J by 3 bases, 5 bases remained unmatched. This CDR3 is 15 amino acids long.

The chain's CDR3 is CASSPVGGEQFF. CDR3 bases: TGTGCCAGCAGCCCGGTTGGGGGTGAGCAGTTCTTC. V gene TRBV27 combines with J gene TRBJ2-1; D may be TRBD1 or TRBD2 (5 bases each). The CDR3 consists of 12 residues. CDR1 is MNHEY, CDR2 SMNVEV, per germline (reference sequence). V lost 6 bases to trimming and J lost 9 bases, with 12 bases between them.

The rearrangement links TRBV30 to TRBJ2-2; D gene unclear. There are 12 residues in the CDR3. V gave up 3 bases and J gave up 4 bases, with 6 bases separating them. CDR1 is GTSNPN, CDR2 SVGIG, per germline (reference sequence). CDR3 bases: TGTGCCTGGAGAAGTGGCACCGGGGAGCTGTTTTTT. Translated: CAWRSGTGELFF.

The chain links TRBV27 to TRBJ2-1; no clear D. Trimming pared 3 bases from V and 5 bases from J, leaving 29 bases between. The length of the CDR3 is 20 residues. Germline CDR1 is MNHEY and CDR2 is SMNVEV (reference sequence). CDR3 protein: CASSFPIRVKGPSGDNEQFF. CDR3 DNA sequence: TGTGCCAGCAGTTTTCCAATTCGGGTCAAGGGCCCCTCAGGCGACAATGAGCAGTTCTTC.

The chain uses TRBV7-9 and TRBJ1-6; no firm D call. Germline CDR1 reads SEHNR; CDR2 reads FQNEAQ (reference sequence). The ends were cut back, 2 bases at V and 0 bases at J, with 11 bases in the middle. The CDR3 runs to 17 residues. CDR3 nucleotide sequence: TGTGCCAGCAGCTTACTGGGAGGGAGCTCCTATAATTCACCCCTCCACTTT. Translating it yields CASSLLGGSSYNSPLHF.

This clone appeared a single time. Sequence at one end of the junction differs from germline and may be a read error. At the DNA level, this CDR3 is encoded by other sequences in the same sample as well. This chain uses TRBV7-9 with TRBJ2-5, with 7 nucleotides matching TRBD2. Per germline, CDR1 SEHNR and CDR2 FQNEAQ (reference sequence). This CDR3 comprises 12 residues. The DNA of the CDR3 is TGTGCCAGCAGCCTAGCGGAAGAGACCCAGTACTTC. It specifies CASSLAEETQYF.

The chain combines TRBV29-1 with TRBJ2-7, with D possibly being TRBD1 (6 bases). Trimming pared 5 bases from V and 3 bases from J, leaving 14 bases between. CDR3 length equals 13 residues. Germline CDR1 and CDR2: SQVTM and ANQGSEA. The CDR3 reads CSVIRGSGYEQYF. The CDR3 region has the DNA TGCAGCGTTATAAGGGGGTCAGGCTACGAGCAGTACTTC.

This clone was counted between two and nine times. The rearrangement joins TRBV29-1 to TRBJ2-7; 13 bases fit TRBD2. The CDR3 is made up of 13 amino acids. The germline gives CDR1 SQVTM, CDR2 ANQGSEA. Germline trimming cut 7 bases from V and 3 bases from J; bases unmatched to any gene: 3. The CDR3 region has the DNA TGCAGCGCCAGACTAGCGGGGGGCTACGAGCAGTACTTC. This gives the protein CSARLAGGYEQYF.

V and J are TRBV7-8 and TRBJ1-1; the match to TRBD1 covers 7 bases. This CDR3 has 12 residues. The V segment lost 7 bases and the J segment 8 bases; nucleotides outside the gene matches: 7. Germline values: CDR1 SGHVS, CDR2 FQNEAQ. CDR3 in amino acids: CASTPTGEEAFF. The CDR3 DNA sequence: TGTGCCAGCACCCCAACAGGGGAAGAAGCTTTCTTT.

The V and J genes are TRBV30 and TRBJ2-7; D ambiguous. Deletions cut 2 bases from V and 1 base from J, with 9 bases between. The CDR3 consists of 13 residues. Germline V gene sequence: CDR1 GTSNPN, CDR2 SVGIG (reference sequence). CDR3 loop: CAWSSVDSYEQYF. The CDR3, as DNA: TGTGCCTGGAGTTCTGTAGATTCCTACGAGCAGTACTTC.

The chain couples TRBV7-9 to TRBJ2-7; 9 nucleotides align to TRBD1. V was clipped by 3 bases and J by 0 bases; unmatched bases: 3. The CDR3 covers 15 residues. Per the germline V gene, CDR1 is SEHNR and CDR2 is FQNEAQ (reference sequence). For the CDR3, the DNA is TGTGCCAGCAGCTTCGGACAGGGGACCTCCTACGAGCAGTACTTC. Its translation is CASSFGQGTSYEQYF.